The 15 T cell receptor beta chains in this list originate from one sample, sequenced in a study of beta chain features in type 1 diabetes. Study results and limitations: The study found moderately but significantly shorter TCRB CDR3s in all four CD4+ subsets of Type 1 diabetes patients.

cDNA synthesis used the whole RNA isolate, giving expressed TCRB sequences. Measured with immunoSEQ multiplex PCR; TCRdb has only the in-frame clones, and not every one. The data show 500,000 to 650,000 clones, under 15% seen once. No antigen has been assigned to these receptors. Sequences were obtained from naive CD4+ T cells from blood. These receptors were obtained from a man under 40 with type 1 diabetes.

The chain has TRBV28 and TRBJ2-1; D unclear. The CDR3 spans 12 residues. CDR1 MDHEN and CDR2 SYDVKM come from the germline V gene. With 3 bases removed from V and 10 bases from J, the gap between germline ends came to 10 bases. The chain's CDR3 is CASSFGDREQFF. The CDR3 DNA is TGTGCCAGCAGTTTTGGAGATCGGGAGCAGTTCTTC. The variable domain in full, with the rest retrieved from reference TRBV28 and TRBJ2-1, is DVKVTQSSRYLVKRTGEKVFLECVQDMDHENMFWYRQDPGLGLRLIYFSYDVKMKEKGDIPEGYSVSREKKERFSLILESASTNQTSMYLCASSFGDREQFFGPGTRLTVL.

The chain combines TRBV29-1 with TRBJ2-3; tentative D call: TRBD1 (5 bases). CDR3 size: 13 residues. Germline V gives CDR1 SQVTM, CDR2 ANQGSEA. With 4 bases removed from V and 1 base from J, the gap between germline ends came to 9 bases. The CDR3 loop is CSVARAGTDTQYF. The CDR3 region has the DNA TGCAGCGTTGCCAGGGCTGGCACAGATACGCAGTATTTT.

This clone has a handful of counts. The chain couples TRBV7-6 to TRBJ2-1; 8 bases are a match to TRBD2. This CDR3 is built from 17 residues. The V gene's germline CDR1 is SGHVS and CDR2 FNYEAQ. The V segment lost 5 bases and the J segment 7 bases; nucleotides outside the gene matches: 16. CDR3 sequence: CASSLRPQAGGGNEQFF. The CDR3 DNA sequence: TGTGCCAGCAGCCTCCGACCTCAGGCGGGGGGAGGGAATGAGCAGTTCTTC. Variable domain in full (rest from reference TRBV7-6 and TRBJ2-1): GAGVSQSPRYKVTKRGQDVALRCDPISGHVSLYWYRQALGQGPEFLTYFNYEAQQDKSGLPNDRFSAERPEGSISTLTIQRTEQRDSAMYRCASSLRPQAGGGNEQFFGPGTRLTVL.

This clone has a handful of counts. The rearrangement uses TRBV10-3 and TRBJ2-5, with a weak D call TRBD2 (7 bases). V lost 5 bases and J lost 4, with 14 bases in between. Per germline, CDR1 ENHRY and CDR2 SYGVKD. This CDR3 spans 14 amino acids. The CDR3 DNA reads as TGTGCCATCAGTCCAATGGGAGGGGGAGAGACCCAGTACTTC. Translating gives CAISPMGGGETQYF.

The chain recombines TRBV27 with TRBJ2-5, with D unresolved. The CDR3 has 14 residues. Germline CDR1 is MNHEY and CDR2 is SMNVEV (reference sequence). V lost 2 bases, J lost 1 base, and 8 bases lay in between. CDR3 sequence reads: CASSLGPIQETQYF. DNA of the CDR3: TGTGCCAGCAGTTTAGGCCCTATCCAAGAGACCCAGTACTTC.

The gene calls are TRBV4-3 and TRBJ1-1, with D hard to call. Trimming cost V 0 bases and J 1 base, with 9 bases left between them. The CDR3 covers 15 residues. Germline CDR1 LGHNA, CDR2 YSLEER. The CDR3 loop reads CASSQDGTANTEAFF. CDR3 bases: TGCGCCAGCAGCCAAGATGGTACAGCGAACACTGAAGCTTTCTTT.

This clone turned up a few times. The chain links TRBV6-5 to TRBJ2-7, with unresolved D. Trimming removed 0 bases at V and 3 bases at J, with 12 bases between. Per germline, CDR1 MNHEY and CDR2 SVGAGI. The CDR3 extends over 15 amino acids. This CDR3 reads CASSYSSTADYEQYF. The CDR3 bases are TGTGCCAGCAGTTACTCGAGTACGGCCGACTACGAGCAGTACTTC.

The chain recombines TRBV9 with TRBJ2-5, with unresolved D. CDR1 and CDR2 from the germline V gene are SGDLS and YYNGEE. CDR3 length: 14 residues. Trimming took 0 bases from V and 5 from J, leaving 11 bases between them. The CDR3 coding sequence is TGTGCCAGCAGCGTAGCTCAGAATGGGGAGACCCAGTACTTC. Its translation: CASSVAQNGETQYF.

There are a few counts of this clone. The same CDR3 is also encoded by other DNA sequences in this sample. The chain uses TRBV29-1 and TRBJ1-5, with D unclear. This CDR3 comprises 12 residues. Trimming removed 4 bases at V and 0 bases at J, with 4 bases between. The germline V gene has CDR1 SQVTM and CDR2 ANQGSEA. DNA for the CDR3: TGCAGCGTTGGTTTTAGCAATCAGCCCCAGCATTTT. Its translation is CSVGFSNQPQHF.

The CDR3, as DNA: TGTGCCAGCTCACCACCGACGAGACAGGGAGATACGCAGTATTTT. This gives the protein CASSPPTRQGDTQYF. The V gene is TRBV18, the J gene TRBJ2-3; 7 bases fit TRBD1. This CDR3 has 15 residues. Looked up from germline, CDR1 is KGHSH and CDR2 is LQKENI. The junction had 5 bases not matched to a gene; V was cut back by 0 bases and J by 5 bases.

V and J are TRBV10-3 and TRBJ2-5; no definite D call. The CDR3 loop spans 15 amino acids. Per the germline V gene, CDR1 is ENHRY and CDR2 is SYGVKD. Trimming cost V 3 bases and J 2 bases, with 13 bases left between them. The CDR3 protein is CAISDPRSSQETQYF. The DNA of the CDR3 is TGTGCCATCAGTGATCCCCGGAGTTCACAAGAGACCCAGTACTTC.

V usage is TRBV14 and J usage is TRBJ2-3, with 9 nucleotides matching TRBD2. Germline assignment: CDR1 SGHDN and CDR2 FVKESK. The CDR3 is 13 amino acids. Losses at the gene ends were 0 bases for V and 8 bases for J; bases not matched to a gene: 0. The CDR3 DNA reads TGTGCCAGCAGCCAAGAACTAGCGGGTACGCAGTATTTT. As protein: CASSQELAGTQYF.

The chain employs TRBV14 and TRBJ2-7, with TRBD2 as a possible D gene (6 bases). This CDR3 spans 14 amino acids. V was clipped by 4 bases and J by 2 bases, with 12 bases between them. From germline, CDR1 is SGHDN and CDR2 FVKESK. CDR3 sequence (DNA): TGTGCCAGCAGCCCCTTGGAGGGAGCCTACGAGCAGTACTTC. The encoded protein is CASSPLEGAYEQYF.

This clone was found a few times. V and J are TRBV10-3 and TRBJ2-3, with D perhaps TRBD2 (5 bases). Germline V CDR1 and CDR2: ENHRY, SYGVKD. Trimming pared 4 bases from V and 0 bases from J, leaving 8 bases between. This CDR3 comprises 14 residues. For the CDR3, the DNA is TGTGCCATCAGTGGAGCTAGCAGCACAGATACGCAGTATTTT. It encodes CAISGASSTDTQYF.

The chain carries TRBV27 and TRBJ2-7, with TRBD1 as a possible D gene (5 bases). This CDR3 contains 11 residues. Germline V CDR1 and CDR2: MNHEY, SMNVEV (reference sequence). Deletions cut 3 bases from V and 5 bases from J, with 5 bases between. In nucleotides, the CDR3 is TGTGCCAGCAGTTTGGGGCACGAGCAGTACTTC. The encoded protein is CASSLGHEQYF.